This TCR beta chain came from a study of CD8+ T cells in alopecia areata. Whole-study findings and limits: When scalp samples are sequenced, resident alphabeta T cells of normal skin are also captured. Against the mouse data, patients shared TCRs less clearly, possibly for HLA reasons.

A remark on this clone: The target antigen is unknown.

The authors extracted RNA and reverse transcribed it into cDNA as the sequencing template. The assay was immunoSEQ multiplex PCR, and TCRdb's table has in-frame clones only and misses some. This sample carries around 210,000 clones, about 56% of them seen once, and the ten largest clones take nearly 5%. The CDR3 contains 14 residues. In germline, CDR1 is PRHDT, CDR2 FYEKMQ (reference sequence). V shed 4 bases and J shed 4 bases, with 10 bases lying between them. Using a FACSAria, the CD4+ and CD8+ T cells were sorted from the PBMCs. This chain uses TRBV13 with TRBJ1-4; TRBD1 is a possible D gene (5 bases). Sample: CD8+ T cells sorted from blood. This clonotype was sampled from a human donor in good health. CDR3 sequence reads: CASSSDQGNEKLFF. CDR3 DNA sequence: TGTGCCAGCAGCTCCGACCAGGGTAATGAAAAACTGTTTTTT.